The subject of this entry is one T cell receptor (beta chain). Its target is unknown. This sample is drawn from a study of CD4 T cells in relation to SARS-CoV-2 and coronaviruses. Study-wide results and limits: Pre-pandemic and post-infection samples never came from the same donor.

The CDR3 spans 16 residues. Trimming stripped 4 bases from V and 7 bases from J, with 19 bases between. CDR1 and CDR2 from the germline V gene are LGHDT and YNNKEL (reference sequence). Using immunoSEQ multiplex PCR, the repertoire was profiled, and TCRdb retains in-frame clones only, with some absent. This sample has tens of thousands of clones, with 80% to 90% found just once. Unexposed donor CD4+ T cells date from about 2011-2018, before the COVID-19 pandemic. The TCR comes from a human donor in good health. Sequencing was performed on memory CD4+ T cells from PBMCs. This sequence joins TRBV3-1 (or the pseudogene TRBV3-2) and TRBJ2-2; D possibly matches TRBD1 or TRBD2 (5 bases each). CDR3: CASSLRRTGTGGELFF. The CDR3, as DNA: TGTGCCAGCAGCCTCCGACGGACCGGGACGGGCGGGGAGCTGTTTTTT.